These T cell receptor beta chains were read from a single sample in a study of shared clonotypes between healthy human individuals. Data came from immunoSEQ multiplex PCR; TCRdb stores just in-frame clones and leaves some out. The sample lists 450,000 to 500,000 clones; around 80% were seen once. What was sequenced was PBMCs. The receptors originated from a woman aged 40 to 49 in good health. Some clones in this sample may be carry-over from other donors' samples. CDR3s include the opening cysteine and the closing phenylalanine or tryptophan. A D gene is named only where the DNA matches it firmly.

v_call: TRBV28
d_call: .
j_call: TRBJ2-7
cdr3_aa: CATTGRLLTYEQYF

v_call: TRBV7-3
d_call: TRBD1
j_call: TRBJ2-1
cdr3_aa: CASSGTGSYNEQFF

v_call: TRBV28
d_call: TRBD2
j_call: TRBJ2-2
cdr3_aa: CASSLSGLAGTGELFF

v_call: TRBV28
d_call: .
j_call: TRBJ2-7
cdr3_aa: CASSLGESRYEQYF

v_call: TRBV18
d_call: .
j_call: TRBJ1-1
cdr3_aa: CASSPIGDMNTEAFF

v_call: TRBV20-1
d_call: .
j_call: TRBJ2-1
cdr3_aa: CSASLGEQFF

v_call: TRBV5-8
d_call: .
j_call: TRBJ1-1
cdr3_aa: CAGGGNTEAFF

v_call: TRBV10-2
d_call: TRBD1
j_call: TRBJ2-3
cdr3_aa: CATLDRGTDTQYF

v_call: TRBV5-8
d_call: .
j_call: TRBJ1-4
cdr3_aa: CASSFGLLGEKLFF

v_call: TRBV4-3
d_call: .
j_call: TRBJ2-7
cdr3_aa: CASSQDQLTGEQYF

v_call: TRBV30
d_call: .
j_call: TRBJ2-7
cdr3_aa: CAWSEGRGDEQYF

v_call: TRBV30
d_call: .
j_call: TRBJ2-3
cdr3_aa: CAWSDVRSNTQYF

v_call: TRBV19
d_call: TRBD2
j_call: TRBJ2-3
cdr3_aa: CASRETSGSGDTQYF

v_call: TRBV27
d_call: .
j_call: TRBJ1-3
cdr3_aa: CASSLSMGHGNTIYF

v_call: TRBV11-2
d_call: .
j_call: TRBJ2-1
cdr3_aa: CASSTNSGQLGEQFF

v_call: TRBV5-1
d_call: .
j_call: TRBJ2-7
cdr3_aa: CASSFDSGSSYEQYF

v_call: TRBV7-2
d_call: .
j_call: TRBJ1-1
cdr3_aa: CASSLGYTEAFF

v_call: TRBV6-1
d_call: .
j_call: TRBJ2-7
cdr3_aa: CASSELDEQYF

v_call: TRBV5-1
d_call: .
j_call: TRBJ1-3
cdr3_aa: CASSLEGGGIFSGNTIYF

v_call: TRBV7-2
d_call: .
j_call: TRBJ1-5
cdr3_aa: CASNRFADSNQPQHF

v_call: TRBV28
d_call: TRBD1
j_call: TRBJ2-3
cdr3_aa: CASRPRQGRDLDTQYF

v_call: TRBV4-3
d_call: .
j_call: TRBJ2-7
cdr3_aa: CASSQVASVSYEQYF

v_call: TRBV10-3
d_call: TRBD1
j_call: TRBJ2-5
cdr3_aa: CAISGTGLDGGETQYF

v_call: TRBV28
d_call: .
j_call: TRBJ2-4
cdr3_aa: CASSLWYRVAKNIQYF

v_call: TRBV28
d_call: .
j_call: TRBJ1-1
cdr3_aa: CASSFGGSRNTEAFF

v_call: TRBV6-5
d_call: .
j_call: TRBJ1-1
cdr3_aa: CASMRGMNTEAFF

v_call: TRBV16
d_call: .
j_call: TRBJ2-7
cdr3_aa: CASSQLAGPRGEQYF

v_call: TRBV6-1
d_call: .
j_call: TRBJ1-2
cdr3_aa: CASSDWGLVNYGYTF

v_call: TRBV9
d_call: .
j_call: TRBJ1-1
cdr3_aa: CASSVGGALNAEAFF

v_call: TRBV4-1
d_call: .
j_call: TRBJ1-1
cdr3_aa: CASSQEFRGWTEAFF

v_call: TRBV19
d_call: TRBD2
j_call: TRBJ2-1
cdr3_aa: CASSIGGSPSGPRQFF

v_call: TRBV5-8
d_call: TRBD2
j_call: TRBJ2-7
cdr3_aa: CASSYGGLAENEQYF

v_call: TRBV27
d_call: .
j_call: TRBJ2-6
cdr3_aa: CASSFAGSGANVLTF

v_call: TRBV28
d_call: TRBD1
j_call: TRBJ1-2
cdr3_aa: CASSLGGQVGVYGYTF

v_call: TRBV10-3
d_call: .
j_call: TRBJ2-1
cdr3_aa: CAISRVADEQFF

v_call: TRBV30
d_call: .
j_call: TRBJ1-2
cdr3_aa: CAWSAGVGVGYTF

v_call: TRBV6-6
d_call: .
j_call: TRBJ1-2
cdr3_aa: CASSYACGRKTYGYTF

v_call: TRBV6-1
d_call: .
j_call: TRBJ2-5
cdr3_aa: CASSEVIQETQYF

v_call: TRBV5-1
d_call: TRBD2
j_call: TRBJ2-5
cdr3_aa: CASSLLSGALETQYF

v_call: TRBV4-3
d_call: TRBD2
j_call: .
cdr3_aa: CASSQGLAEVEQYF

v_call: TRBV7-8
d_call: TRBD1
j_call: .
cdr3_aa: CASSTLTGQGSYEQYF

v_call: TRBV19
d_call: .
j_call: TRBJ2-7
cdr3_aa: CASSSPERLYEQYF

v_call: TRBV6-6
d_call: TRBD2
j_call: TRBJ2-5
cdr3_aa: CASSYSAGGETQYF

v_call: TRBV5-3
d_call: .
j_call: TRBJ2-1
cdr3_aa: CARSGSVSYNEQFF

v_call: TRBV7-9
d_call: .
j_call: TRBJ2-2
cdr3_aa: CASSSRVATNTGELFF

v_call: TRBV7-9
d_call: TRBD1
j_call: TRBJ1-5
cdr3_aa: CASSPDRVGNQPQHF

v_call: TRBV5-1
d_call: TRBD1
j_call: TRBJ1-5
cdr3_aa: CASSPGQGSNQPQHF

v_call: TRBV5-6
d_call: .
j_call: TRBJ2-7
cdr3_aa: CASSLGGSEQYF

v_call: TRBV10-3
d_call: .
j_call: TRBJ1-1
cdr3_aa: CAISGQPAYSPNTEAFF

v_call: TRBV7-3
d_call: .
j_call: TRBJ2-2
cdr3_aa: CASSLTGELFF

v_call: TRBV19
d_call: TRBD1
j_call: TRBJ1-2
cdr3_aa: CASSLQGFNGYTF

v_call: TRBV5-4
d_call: .
j_call: TRBJ2-7
cdr3_aa: CASSLALQLGYEQYF

v_call: TRBV2
d_call: .
j_call: TRBJ1-6
cdr3_aa: CASSVVLTNSPLHF

v_call: TRBV30
d_call: .
j_call: TRBJ2-1
cdr3_aa: CALEGGGKNEQFF

v_call: TRBV19
d_call: .
j_call: TRBJ2-5
cdr3_aa: CASSIKWGHGETQYF

v_call: TRBV11-2
d_call: .
j_call: TRBJ1-2
cdr3_aa: CASSPDSNYGYTF

v_call: TRBV2
d_call: .
j_call: TRBJ2-7
cdr3_aa: CASSVLLYEQYF